These 7 T cell receptor beta chains share one sample of origin, sequenced in a study of OX40 agonist ivuxolimab in advanced cancers. Using immunoSEQ multiplex PCR, the repertoire was profiled, and TCRdb retains in-frame clones only, with some absent. Here the sample spans 95,000 to 150,000 clones, over 85% being singletons. Sequenced here: CD4+ or CD8+ T cells sorted from blood, sampled in a trial of the OX40 agonist ivuxolimab. These receptors came from an adult with an advanced solid tumor such as melanoma, head and neck, liver or kidney cancer.

The rearrangement joins TRBV30 to TRBJ1-1; D gene uncertain. With 0 bases removed from V and 0 bases from J, the gap between germline ends came to 5 bases. The CDR3 runs to 13 residues. The germline V gene has CDR1 GTSNPN and CDR2 SVGIG (reference sequence). The CDR3 sequence is CAWSVRLNTEAFF. The CDR3 nucleotides read TGTGCCTGGAGTGTACGTTTGAACACTGAAGCTTTCTTT.

This clone was counted a few times. The V gene is TRBV2, the J gene TRBJ1-6; 8 bases match TRBD1. The CDR3 covers 15 residues. Germline CDR1 reads SNHLY; CDR2 reads FYNNEI. Trimming removed 6 bases from V and 7 bases from J; junction bases left unmatched: 8. CDR3 sequence reads: CASRLRDRTNSPLHF. The DNA of the CDR3 is TGTGCCAGCAGGCTCCGGGACAGGACGAATTCACCCCTCCACTTT.

The rearrangement uses TRBV7-9 and TRBJ2-1, with 9 bases identical to TRBD2. Germline V lookup: CDR1 SEHNR, CDR2 FQNEAQ (reference sequence). After removal of 8 bases from V and 2 bases from J, the junction contained 1 base not matched to a gene. The CDR3 has 13 residues. The CDR3 bases are TGTGCCAGCGAGCGGGGGGCCTACAATGAGCAGTTCTTC. Its protein is CASERGAYNEQFF.

V usage is TRBV6-6 and J usage is TRBJ2-5, with D tentatively TRBD2 (7 bases). V dropped 0 bases and J dropped 5 bases, with 16 bases sitting between them. Germline values: CDR1 MNHNY, CDR2 SVGAGI (reference sequence). This CDR3 is 16 amino acids long. The CDR3 reads CASSYSMGGGDETQYF. In DNA form, the CDR3 reads TGTGCCAGCAGTTACTCGATGGGAGGGGGGGATGAGACCCAGTACTTC.

The V gene is TRBV6-5, the J gene TRBJ1-6, with 9 bases matching TRBD1. This CDR3 has 15 residues. Germline V gene lookup returns CDR1 MNHEY and CDR2 SVGAGI. The V gene end was trimmed by 2 bases and the J gene end by 7 bases; junction bases not matched to a gene: 3. CDR3 DNA sequence: TGTGCCAGCAGTTACCTGGACAGGGGAAATTCACCCCTCCACTTT. Residues: CASSYLDRGNSPLHF.

This rearrangement joins TRBV18 to TRBJ1-5; 10 bases agree with TRBD1. The V gene's germline CDR1 is KGHSH and CDR2 LQKENI. J lost 8 bases, V lost 5 bases, and 9 bases had no gene match. This CDR3 contains 15 residues. For the CDR3, the DNA is TGTGCCAGCTCATCCGGGACAGGGGAAGTTGAGCCCCAGCATTTT. This encodes CASSSGTGEVEPQHF.

This sequence joins TRBV2 and TRBJ2-3, with no clear D. Looked up from germline, CDR1 is SNHLY and CDR2 is FYNNEI. Between the trimmed V and J ends, which lost 3 bases and 9 bases, there was a span of 7 bases. The CDR3 is 11 amino acids. The CDR3 is CASSEVPTQYF. Here the CDR3 DNA reads TGTGCCAGCAGTGAGGTACCGACGCAGTATTTT. The full variable domain, its missing parts supplied by reference TRBV2 and TRBJ2-3, is EPEVTQTPSHQVTQMGQEVILRCVPISNHLYFYWYRQILGQKVEFLVSFYNNEISEKSEIFDDQFSVERPDGSNFTLKIRSTKLEDSAMYFCASSEVPTQYFGPGTRLTVL.